The rows below give T cell receptor beta chains drawn from one sample of a study of OX40 agonist ivuxolimab in advanced cancers. Generated by immunoSEQ multiplex PCR, the TCRdb table keeps only in-frame clones and is missing some. Counted here are about 50,000 clones, 89% occurring once; the ten biggest clones make up 5.5% to 7.5%. This specimen was CD4+ or CD8+ T cells sorted from blood, taken in a trial of the OX40 agonist ivuxolimab. All receptors come from an adult with an advanced solid tumor such as melanoma, head and neck, liver or kidney cancer. Each CDR3 is given without its conserved first and last residue. The order of the fields is V gene, CDR3 protein.

TRBV4-1 ASSREKRGGLETQY
TRBV19 ASRTGWEDPEAF
TRBV19 ASSVPGQTTTDTQY
TRBV4-3 ASSQEGLGTAYNEQF
TRBV5-1 ASSVRNQNTEAF
TRBV7-9 ASSLGSGIINEQF
TRBV5-1 ASSLFGDNSPLH
TRBV21-1 ASSKVRASGRYGYT
TRBV4-3 ASSQGISRPRDEQF
TRBV6-4 ASLSGTEAF
TRBV6-6 ASSSEGTGANVLT
TRBV28 ASSPWGRAYEQY
TRBV28 ASRRDSSYEQY
TRBV7-7 ASSALATVLGSGNTIY
TRBV12-1 ASSPTGEVNEKLF
TRBV5-6 ASSLGQESSYEQY
TRBV7-3 ASSFTGNTEAF
TRBV19 ASSIYQTNEQF
TRBV6-5 ASSYEAANYEQY
TRBV27 ASRPVAGGLQETQY
TRBV4-2 ASSQEMLAGELF
TRBV9 ASSLAPGGTETQY
TRBV14 ASSQDRREGYT
TRBV6-1 ASLSGVPTGGYT
TRBV5-1 ASSLYVRATTNTGELF
TRBV27 ASSFYYGANVLT